These 27 T cell receptor beta chains originate from one sample sequenced in a study of T cells in Graves' hyperthyroidism and ophthalmopathy. Using RNA transcripts as the source, TCR beta CDR3 regions were amplified. The HTBI set primed first-round TCR CDR3 RT-PCR. MiXCR, run by TCRdb on the multiplex PCR reads, gives a single entry per CDR3 protein. Among more than 300,000 distinct CDR3 sequences listed, roughly 17% were seen once. Material for sequencing was blood. The receptors were sampled from a woman aged 30 to 39 with Graves' hyperthyroidism that later progressed to Graves' ophthalmopathy.

A few counts support this clonotype. The CDR3 loop is CASSSTSGGTQETQYF. The CDR3 DNA is TGCGCCAGCAGCTCGACTAGCGGGGGGACCCAAGAGACCCAGTACTTC. This chain joins TRBV5-1 and TRBJ2-5; TRBD2 matches 13 bases. The CDR3 consists of 16 residues. CDR1 and CDR2 from the germline V gene are SGHRS and YFSETQ. Trimming at V came to 3 bases and at J to 1 base, leaving 3 bases not matched to a gene.

In its sample, this clonotype was seen many times. The chain carries TRBV27 and TRBJ1-1; D is unclear. CDR1 is MNHEY and CDR2 is SMNVEV in the germline V gene (reference sequence). The CDR3 runs to 16 residues. V was cut by 0 bases and J by 1 base, with 12 bases left in between. The DNA for the CDR3 is TGTGCCAGCAGTTTATCAGGGTGGATCAAGAACACTGAAGCTTTCTTT. It yields the protein CASSLSGWIKNTEAFF.

This clonotype was observed many times. This chain uses TRBV30 with TRBJ1-3, with D unclear. Germline V gene data show CDR1 as GTSNPN and CDR2 as SVGIG (reference sequence). Trimming took 2 bases from V and 8 from J, leaving 7 bases between them. The CDR3 is made up of 11 amino acids. CDR3 amino acids: CAWSTRDTIYF. The CDR3 DNA sequence: TGTGCCTGGAGTACCCGCGACACCATATATTTT.

As to this clonotype: Possible read error: a much larger clone is one base away. This chain links TRBV3-1 with TRBJ2-7, with D possibly TRBD1 on 6 matching bases. CDR1 LGHDT and CDR2 YNNKEL come from the germline V gene (reference sequence). The CDR3 is 14 residues long. The V and J ends lost 5 bases and 3 bases respectively, with 14 bases between them. This CDR3 is CASSFGQTVYEQYF. The CDR3 DNA reads as TGTGCCAGCAGCTTCGGACAGACAGTCTACGAGCAGTACTTC.

This clonotype was detected ten times or more. This rearrangement joins TRBV10-3 to TRBJ2-3; no definite D call. The CDR3 is made up of 16 amino acids. The germline CDR1 and CDR2 sequences are ENHRY and SYGVKD. Trimming pared 3 bases from V and 1 base from J, leaving 14 bases between. Written as DNA, the CDR3 is TGTGCCATCAGTGACCCTAGGGATGGGGGCACAGATACGCAGTATTTT. Protein product: CAISDPRDGGTDTQYF.

This clonotype was observed at least ten times. The V call is TRBV15, the J call TRBJ2-1; the D is unclear. The V gene's germline CDR1 is LNHNV and CDR2 YYDKDF (reference sequence). V lost 0 bases to trimming and J lost 8 bases, with 5 bases between them. The CDR3 has 12 residues. CDR3: CATSRDKDEQFF. The CDR3 region has the DNA TGTGCCACCAGCAGAGATAAGGATGAGCAGTTCTTC.

The chain employs TRBV30 and TRBJ1-3; TRBD1 agrees at 8 bases. The CDR3 has 14 amino acids. CDR1 GTSNPN and CDR2 SVGIG come from the germline V gene (reference sequence). With 5 bases clipped from V and 8 bases from J, the junction kept 11 bases outside the gene matches. The CDR3 loop is CAWDSGTGGDTIYF. CDR3 coding DNA: TGTGCCTGGGACTCCGGGACAGGCGGAGACACCATATATTTT.

There are many counts of this clonotype. V usage is TRBV9 and J usage is TRBJ2-1, with D perhaps given as TRBD1 or TRBD2 (5 bases each). The germline V gene encodes CDR1 SGDLS and CDR2 YYNGEE. The CDR3 is 13 amino acids. V shed 0 bases and J shed 7 bases, with 8 bases lying between them. The DNA of the CDR3 is TGTGCCAGCAGCGTAGGAGGGGAAAATGAGCAGTTCTTC. It specifies CASSVGGENEQFF.

A few counts support this clonotype. The rearrangement joins TRBV4-1 to TRBJ1-4; weak D call: TRBD1 (6 bases). V lost 4 bases, J lost 5 bases, and 11 bases lay in between. Germline V gene sequence: CDR1 MGHRA, CDR2 YSYEKL. The CDR3 has 14 residues. The CDR3 reads CASSLDSPNEKLFF. The CDR3 DNA follows: TGCGCCAGCAGCCTGGACAGCCCCAATGAAAAACTGTTTTTT.

The chain is built from TRBV6-1 and TRBJ2-2, with 7 bases identical to TRBD2. V was clipped by 4 bases and J by 7 bases; unmatched bases: 18. Germline lookup yields CDR1 MNHNS and CDR2 SASEGT. CDR3 length: 18 amino acids. The CDR3 reads CASSADTSAGIVGGELFF. The CDR3 DNA follows: TGTGCCAGCAGTGCAGATACTAGCGCAGGGATTGTAGGCGGGGAGCTGTTTTTT.

This clonotype was recorded many times. This chain links TRBV29-1 with TRBJ2-7; the D is unclear. V was clipped by 1 base and J by 6 bases, with 10 bases between them. From germline, CDR1 is SQVTM and CDR2 ANQGSEA. This CDR3 contains 12 residues. The chain's CDR3 is CSVEGPGSEQYF. The CDR3 DNA follows: TGCAGCGTTGAAGGTCCGGGCTCCGAGCAGTACTTC.

This clonotype was observed many times. The chain combines TRBV28 with TRBJ2-3; D is possibly TRBD2 (6 bases). V lost 8 bases, J lost 2 bases, and 17 bases lay in between. This CDR3 contains 15 residues. The V gene's germline CDR1 is MDHEN and CDR2 SYDVKM. The CDR3 nucleotides are TGTGCCAGCGGGTCGGCCGCGGGGACCACAGATACGCAGTATTTT. It is translated as CASGSAAGTTDTQYF.

This clonotype was found many times. The chain couples TRBV18 to TRBJ2-5; 7 nucleotides match TRBD1. V dropped 0 bases and J dropped 1; count of bases not matched to a gene: 2. Germline CDR1 and CDR2: KGHSH and LQKENI. The CDR3 is 15 amino acids. Here the CDR3 reads CASSPPGTAQETQYF. The DNA for the CDR3 is TGTGCCAGCTCACCACCTGGGACAGCCCAAGAGACCCAGTACTTC.

This clonotype showed up many times. V is TRBV28 and J is TRBJ2-7; 11 nucleotides align to TRBD2. Germline V gene data show CDR1 as MDHEN and CDR2 as SYDVKM. The V gene end was trimmed by 5 bases and the J gene end by 2 bases; junction bases not matched to a gene: 11. This CDR3 has 17 residues. CDR3 DNA sequence: TGTGCCAGCAGTCCACTGTATTTAGCGGGAGGGCCCTACGAGCAGTACTTC. Translated, it gives CASSPLYLAGGPYEQYF.

This clonotype was seen many times. The V call is TRBV12-3 or TRBV12-4, the J call TRBJ1-1, with 9 nucleotides matching TRBD1. The CDR3 totals 15 residues. The ends lost 1 base at V and 1 base at J; junction bases unmatched: 1. CDR3 amino acids: CASSLVGQGNTEAFF. The DNA of the CDR3 is TGTGCCAGCAGTTTAGTGGGACAGGGGAACACTGAAGCTTTCTTT.

This clonotype has more than one count but fewer than ten. The chain couples TRBV6-4 to TRBJ1-2; tentative D call: TRBD1 (5 bases). Germline loops: CDR1 MRHNA, CDR2 SNTAGT. The CDR3 covers 11 residues. V gave up 10 bases and J gave up 7 bases, with 13 bases separating them. CDR3 loop: CATQGVSGYTF. The DNA for the CDR3 is TGTGCCACCCAGGGAGTTTCTGGCTACACCTTC.

This clonotype showed up many times. The V and J genes are TRBV28 and TRBJ1-2; D not certain. The CDR3 is 13 residues long. Trimming left V 6 bases short and J 0 bases short, with 8 bases between. Germline V gene lookup returns CDR1 MDHEN and CDR2 SYDVKM. This CDR3 reads CASSRLSNYGYTF. The CDR3 DNA follows: TGTGCCAGCAGCCGTCTGTCTAACTATGGCTACACCTTC.

The genes are TRBV14 and TRBJ2-1; 9 bases map to TRBD1. The CDR3 has 17 amino acids. V lost 4 bases to trimming and J lost 3 bases; unmatched junction nucleotides: 10. Germline V CDR1 and CDR2: SGHDN, FVKESK. DNA for the CDR3: TGTGCCAGCAGCCCAATATGGACAGGGGAGTACTACAATGAGCAGTTCTTC. Translating it yields CASSPIWTGEYYNEQFF.

This clonotype turned up a few times. The chain combines TRBV5-1 with TRBJ2-7; 7 nucleotides match TRBD1. The germline V gene has CDR1 SGHRS and CDR2 YFSETQ. This CDR3 is 17 amino acids long. Trimming cost V 1 base and J 0 bases; bases outside gene matches: 10. The CDR3 is CASSLRTGTESSYEQYF. The CDR3 DNA follows: TGCGCCAGCAGCTTGAGAACAGGGACAGAAAGCTCCTACGAGCAGTACTTC.

This clonotype has at least ten counts. The chain combines TRBV6-1 with TRBJ2-5, with 7 bases identical to TRBD2. V dropped 4 bases and J dropped 5; count of bases not matched to a gene: 16. CDR1 and CDR2 (germline): MNHNS, SASEGT. This CDR3 has 17 amino acids. The CDR3 DNA reads as TGTGCCAGCAGTGGAGCCGGGACTAAACCCCGCAGGGAGACCCAGTACTTC. Protein product: CASSGAGTKPRRETQYF.

The chain joins TRBV27 to TRBJ1-3; D possibly corresponds to TRBD1 (6 bases). The CDR3 contains 15 residues. Germline-derived CDR1 and CDR2 are MNHEY and SMNVEV (reference sequence). The V and J ends lost 6 bases and 2 bases respectively, with 14 bases between them. The CDR3 sequence is CASSPLEGAGNTIYF. For the CDR3, the DNA is TGTGCCAGCAGCCCTCTAGAGGGGGCTGGAAACACCATATATTTT.

There are many counts of this clonotype. The chain couples TRBV4-1 to TRBJ2-7; 7 bases match TRBD1. The CDR3 loop spans 15 amino acids. V was clipped by 0 bases and J by 4 bases; unmatched bases: 6. The germline CDR1 and CDR2 sequences are MGHRA and YSYEKL. CDR3 coding DNA: TGCGCCAGCAGCCAAGACCAGGGGGAATTTTACGAGCAGTACTTC. Protein sequence: CASSQDQGEFYEQYF.

In this sample, this clonotype turned up many times. The chain links TRBV27 to TRBJ2-2; D remains unclear. Trimming removed 4 bases at V and 6 bases at J, with 12 bases between. The germline CDR1 and CDR2 sequences are MNHEY and SMNVEV (reference sequence). The CDR3 is made up of 14 amino acids. The CDR3 DNA is TGTGCCAGCAGTTCTGGCTATCAGTCCGGGGAGCTGTTTTTT. Translation gives CASSSGYQSGELFF.

The CDR3 nucleotides are TGCGCCAGCAGCCGGGGGAGGGTGGCCGATTCACCCCTCCACTTT. It codes for CASSRGRVADSPLHF. J is TRBJ1-6 and V is TRBV5-1; tentative D call: TRBD1 (5 bases). Trimming removed 4 bases from V and 8 bases from J, with 16 bases in between. Germline V gives CDR1 SGHRS, CDR2 YFSETQ. The CDR3 contains 15 residues.

This clonotype was detected ten times or more. This sequence joins TRBV20-1 and TRBJ2-7; D remains ambiguous. Germline CDR1 reads DFQATT; CDR2 reads SNEGSKA (reference sequence). The CDR3 contains 15 residues. V lost 6 bases, J lost 4 bases, and 22 bases lay in between. The CDR3 here is CSAKRVGPVLYEQYF. CDR3 DNA: TGCAGTGCCAAAAGGGTCGGCCCGGTCCTATACGAGCAGTACTTC.

V is TRBV28 and J is TRBJ1-1, with unresolved D. The V gene's germline CDR1 is MDHEN and CDR2 SYDVKM. Deletions cut 4 bases from V and 3 bases from J, with 15 bases between. The CDR3 spans 15 residues. DNA of the CDR3: TGTGCCAGCAGTTCCCTTCGGAGGCCGTACACTGAAGCTTTCTTT. It yields the protein CASSSLRRPYTEAFF.

This clonotype was observed at least ten times. The chain links TRBV7-8 to TRBJ2-7, with 9 positions matching TRBD1. The CDR3 covers 14 residues. V lost 5 bases, J lost 4 bases, and 6 bases stayed unmatched. Looked up from germline, CDR1 is SGHVS and CDR2 is FQNEAQ. The CDR3 loop is CASSARTGAYEQYF. The CDR3 DNA reads as TGTGCCAGCAGCGCTCGGACAGGGGCGTACGAGCAGTACTTC.